This TCR beta chain was captured in a study of T cell responses to AZD1222 COVID-19 vaccine. Method: immunoSEQ multiplex PCR; TCRdb's copy keeps in-frame clones and lacks some. The sample carries some 120,000 clones, around 90% recorded once. The length of the CDR3 is 17 residues. Per the germline V gene, CDR1 is SGHDN and CDR2 is FVKESK. Germline trimming cut 1 base from V and 6 bases from J; bases unmatched to any gene: 14. Turning to this clone: Its antigen remains unknown.

The study's findings and limits: Among the donors, most were white British and more were female, and clonal diversity was possibly underestimated. Spike-specific TCR breadth and depth grew following two AZD1222 doses. Among AZD1222 vaccinees, only 5 to 7 were seropositive at baseline. Reports say nearly half of spike-specific TCRs go after unmutated variant regions.

The V call is TRBV14, the J call TRBJ2-7; 8 bases are shared with TRBD2. The TCR originated in an adult who received the MenACWY meningococcal vaccine as a control. The material sequenced was peripheral blood, taken 28 days after the second dose of the MenACWY control vaccine. The DNA of the CDR3 is TGTGCCAGCAGCCAAGGGCCCTGGGGCGGGAGGACGGTCGAGCAGTACTTC. Translation gives CASSQGPWGGRTVEQYF.